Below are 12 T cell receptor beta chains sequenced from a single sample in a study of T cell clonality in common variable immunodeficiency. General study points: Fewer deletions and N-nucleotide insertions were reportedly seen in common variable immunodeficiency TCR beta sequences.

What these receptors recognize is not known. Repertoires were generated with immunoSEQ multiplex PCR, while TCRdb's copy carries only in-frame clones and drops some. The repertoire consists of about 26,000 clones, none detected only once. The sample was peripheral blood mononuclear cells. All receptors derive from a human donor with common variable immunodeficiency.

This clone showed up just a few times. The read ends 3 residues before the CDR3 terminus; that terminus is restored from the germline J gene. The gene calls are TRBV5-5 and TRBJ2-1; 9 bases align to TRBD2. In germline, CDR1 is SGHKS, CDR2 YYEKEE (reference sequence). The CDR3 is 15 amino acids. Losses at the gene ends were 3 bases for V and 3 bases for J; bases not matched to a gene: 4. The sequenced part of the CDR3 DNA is TGTGCCAGCAGCTCAAGGACTAGCGACTACAATGAG. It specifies CASSSRTSDYNE. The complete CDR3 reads CASSSRTSDYNEQFF.

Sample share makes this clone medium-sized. Incomplete CDR3 DNA: TGTGCCAGTAGTCTTAAGACAGGGTTCACAGATACG. It yields the protein CASSLKTGFTDT. The whole CDR3 sequence is CASSLKTGFTDTQYF. The V gene is TRBV19, the J gene TRBJ2-3; 7 bases are shared with TRBD1. The read falls 3 residues short of the CDR3 end, and the missing part is taken from the germline J gene. Trimming cost V 5 bases and J 2 bases; bases outside gene matches: 7. CDR1 LNHDA and CDR2 SQIVND come from the germline V gene (reference sequence). This CDR3 contains 15 residues.

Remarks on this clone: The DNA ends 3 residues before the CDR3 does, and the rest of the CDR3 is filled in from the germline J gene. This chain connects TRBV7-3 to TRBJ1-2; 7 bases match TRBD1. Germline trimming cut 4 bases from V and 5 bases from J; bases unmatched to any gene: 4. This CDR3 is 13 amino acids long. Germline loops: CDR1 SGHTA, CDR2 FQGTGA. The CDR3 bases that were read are TGTGCCAGCAGCTCCCGACAGGGTTATGGC. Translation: CASSSRQGYG. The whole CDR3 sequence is CASSSRQGYGYTF.

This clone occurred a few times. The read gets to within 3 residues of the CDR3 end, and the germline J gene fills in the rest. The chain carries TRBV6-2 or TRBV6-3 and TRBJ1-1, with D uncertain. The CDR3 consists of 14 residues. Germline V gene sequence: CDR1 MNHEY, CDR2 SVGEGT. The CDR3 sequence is CASSSGSIVRFAFF. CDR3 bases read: TGTGCCAGCAGCTCGGGGAGTATAGTACGTTTT.

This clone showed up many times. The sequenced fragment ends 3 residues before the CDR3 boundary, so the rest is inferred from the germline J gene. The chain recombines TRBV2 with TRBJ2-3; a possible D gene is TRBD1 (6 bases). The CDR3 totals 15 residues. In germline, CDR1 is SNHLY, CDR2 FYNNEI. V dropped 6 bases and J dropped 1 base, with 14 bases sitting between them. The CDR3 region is CASRLQGTRTDTQYF. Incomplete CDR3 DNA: TGTGCCAGCAGGTTACAGGGTACCCGCACAGATACG.

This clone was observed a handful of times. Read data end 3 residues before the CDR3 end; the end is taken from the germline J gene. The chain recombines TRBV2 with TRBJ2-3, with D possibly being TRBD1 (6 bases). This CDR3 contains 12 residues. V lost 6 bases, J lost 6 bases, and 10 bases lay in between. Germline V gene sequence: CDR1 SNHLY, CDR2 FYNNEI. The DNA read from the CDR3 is TGTGCCAGCAGGGACAGTTGGGATACG. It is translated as CASRDSWDT. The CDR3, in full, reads CASRDSWDTQYF.

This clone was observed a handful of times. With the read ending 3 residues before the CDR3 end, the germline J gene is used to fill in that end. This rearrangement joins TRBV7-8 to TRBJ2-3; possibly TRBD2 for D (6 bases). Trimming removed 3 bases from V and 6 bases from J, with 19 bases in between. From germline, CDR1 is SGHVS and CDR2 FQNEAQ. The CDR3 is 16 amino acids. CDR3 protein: CASSFSGTSSRDTQYF. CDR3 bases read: TGTGCCAGCAGCTTTTCCGGGACTTCATCGAGGGATACG.

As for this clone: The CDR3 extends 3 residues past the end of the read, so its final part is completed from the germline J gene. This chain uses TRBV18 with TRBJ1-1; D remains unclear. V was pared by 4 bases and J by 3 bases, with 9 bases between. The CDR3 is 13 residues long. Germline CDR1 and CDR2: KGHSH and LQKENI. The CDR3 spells CASSRERDTEAFF. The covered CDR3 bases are TGTGCCAGCTCACGTGAACGGGACACTGAA. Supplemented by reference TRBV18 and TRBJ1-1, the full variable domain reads NAGVMQNPRHLVRRRGQEARLRCSPMKGHSHVYWYRQLPEEGLKFMVYLQKENIIDESGMPKERFSAEFPKEGPSILRIQQVVRGDSAAYFCASSRERDTEAFFGQGTRLTVV.

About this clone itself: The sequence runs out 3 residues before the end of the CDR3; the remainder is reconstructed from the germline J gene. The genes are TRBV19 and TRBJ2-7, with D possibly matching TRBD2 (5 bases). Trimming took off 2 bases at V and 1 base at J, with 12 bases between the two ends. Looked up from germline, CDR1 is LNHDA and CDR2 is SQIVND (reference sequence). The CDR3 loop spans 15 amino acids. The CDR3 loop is CASSIKADFSYEQYF. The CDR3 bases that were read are TGTGCCAGTAGTATAAAAGCGGATTTTTCCTACGAG.

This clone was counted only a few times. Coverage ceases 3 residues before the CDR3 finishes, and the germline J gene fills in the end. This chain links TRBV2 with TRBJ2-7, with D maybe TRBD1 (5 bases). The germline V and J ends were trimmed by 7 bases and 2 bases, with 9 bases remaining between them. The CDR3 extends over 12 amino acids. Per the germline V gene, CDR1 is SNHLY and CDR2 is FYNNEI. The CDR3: CASNKGTYEQYF. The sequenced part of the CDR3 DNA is TGTGCCAGCAATAAGGGGACCTACGAG.

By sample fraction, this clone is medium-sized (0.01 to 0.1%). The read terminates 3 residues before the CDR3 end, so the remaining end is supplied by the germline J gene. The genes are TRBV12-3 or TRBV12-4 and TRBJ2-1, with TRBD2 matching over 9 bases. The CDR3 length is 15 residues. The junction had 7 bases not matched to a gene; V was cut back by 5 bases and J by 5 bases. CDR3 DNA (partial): TGTGCCAGCAGTCAAACTAGCGGGCCCAACAATGAG. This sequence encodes CASSQTSGPNNE. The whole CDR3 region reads CASSQTSGPNNEQFF.

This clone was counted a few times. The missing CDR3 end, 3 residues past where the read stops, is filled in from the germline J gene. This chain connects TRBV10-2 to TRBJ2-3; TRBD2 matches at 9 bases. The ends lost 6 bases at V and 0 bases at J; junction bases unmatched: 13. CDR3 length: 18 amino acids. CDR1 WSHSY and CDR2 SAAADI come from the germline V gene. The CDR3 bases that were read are TGCGCCAGCAGAGAGAGGCTAGCGGGGAGCCCTAGCACAGATACG. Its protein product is CASRERLAGSPSTDT. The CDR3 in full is CASRERLAGSPSTDTQYF.